This TCR beta chain comes out of a study of T cells in Graves' hyperthyroidism and ophthalmopathy (dated by TCRdb to between 2018 and 2021). Describing the broader study: Peripheral blood samples were taken at the time of initial diagnosis, prior to any treatment. Prospective prediction of ophthalmopathy was tested in an independent validation cohort of 18 to 20 hyperthyroidism patients and around 16 patients who later progressed to ophthalmopathy. After sampling, hyperthyroidism patients received methimazole starting at 30 mg daily, and ophthalmopathy patients received high-dose intravenous methylprednisolone. In addition, the study compared T-cell repertoires in thyroid tissue and in blood from roughly six Graves' hyperthyroidism patients. The paper describes TCR Vbeta CDR3 sequencing of 120 to 150 peripheral blood samples, made up of 40 to 45 ophthalmopathy patients, around 73 hyperthyroidism patients and approximately 17 progressor patients. A discovery cohort of 95 to 100 patients, 43 with Graves' ophthalmopathy and about 60 with stable Graves' hyperthyroidism, was used to find distinguishing TCR V-J signatures. The 75 to 100 discovery patients were randomly split 7:3 into training and test sets.

CDR1 and CDR2 were assigned from the germline V gene as SGHDT and YYEEEE. V and J lose 0 bases and 7 bases, and a span of 5 bases separates them. The CDR3 measures 12 amino acids from cysteine to phenylalanine. Of the read, only the CDR3 DNA is kept; its 36 bases are in frame from base 1. Broad study findings and their caveats: In validation, the model predicted progression to ophthalmopathy with 60% to 71% sensitivity and approximately 78% specificity, a median of 6.5 months before onset. A 13 V-J signature model separated ophthalmopathy from stable hyperthyroidism, with 87.88% sensitivity and approximately 81% specificity in cross-validation and 80%/75% in testing. Sample size was not statistically predetermined, and investigators were not blinded to group allocation. Most expanded thyroid clonotypes (frequency above 0.001) were also detected in blood, suggesting blood repertoires may reflect thyroid immune responses.

Amplification of TCR beta CDR3 regions was carried out from RNA transcripts. For the first round of RT-PCR on the TCR CDR3, the HTBI primer set was used together with the Qiagen OneStep RT-PCR kit. A second multiplex PCR round built the libraries, followed by size selection and purification. Libraries were sequenced paired-end with 100 bp reads on an Illumina HiSeq2000. The authors' pipeline ran thus. Raw data were processed with SOAPnuke, discarding reads with adapters, uncalled bases, mean Phred below 15, or no exact constant-primer or identifier match. COPE v1.2.5 was used to merge the high-quality paired reads, and each unique nucleotide sequence was defined as a clonotype. Clonotypes were aligned to IMGT TRBV, TRBD and TRBJ reference segments using MiTCR v1.1. The analysis included only V-J combinations with a frequency above 0.0001, which together covered about 99% of the repertoires. A TCS score was defined as the ratio of F50 (clonal expansion) to E x V (chaos), with BLOSUM62-based TCRdist applied between CDR3 peptides within each V-J. Welch's t-statistics and random forest reduced several hundred V-J features to about 12, which were used in a naive Bayes classifier (R e1071). TCRdb applied fastp at Q25 and MiXCR to the public reads, then kept only in-frame beta chains. Every CDR3 protein is listed once, alongside the most common genes and DNA of its rows. The V and J calls were not made by the authors but by TCRdb's processing. Recorded for this sample are fewer than 350,000 distinct CDR3 sequences; 12% to 15% of them occurred a single time. The top ten clonotypes cover 30% of the sample.

Hyperthyroidism patients were newly diagnosed, had a disease duration of under 2 months, and were aged 18 to 65 years. The study excluded patients with uncontrolled infections, other autoimmune diseases, pregnancy or lactation. Diagnoses relied on clinical symptoms, serum thyroxine and TRAb, thyroid ultrasound and orbital computed tomography. Blood from progressor patients was collected at the time of first diagnosis with hyperthyroidism, before any ophthalmopathy symptoms had appeared. PBMCs were separated from about 10 ml of fresh peripheral blood using Ficoll-Paque density gradient centrifugation. Progressor patients were first diagnosed with Graves' hyperthyroidism and then developed ophthalmopathy during follow-up. Total RNA was extracted with Trizol reagent, and quality was checked on an Agilent 2100 Bioanalyzer. Concerning this clonotype itself: Its cognate antigen has yet to be identified. Base quality data are lacking; no much larger clone is found one base away.

In this chain, TRBV5-6 is recombined with TRBJ2-1; too little of a D gene remains to name it. Sample: blood. The clonotype comes from a woman in her forties or fifties with Graves' hyperthyroidism that later progressed to Graves' ophthalmopathy. CDR3 region: CASSLVENEQFF. The DNA reads as follows: TGTGCCAGCAGCTTGGTAGAAAATGAGCAGTTCTTC.